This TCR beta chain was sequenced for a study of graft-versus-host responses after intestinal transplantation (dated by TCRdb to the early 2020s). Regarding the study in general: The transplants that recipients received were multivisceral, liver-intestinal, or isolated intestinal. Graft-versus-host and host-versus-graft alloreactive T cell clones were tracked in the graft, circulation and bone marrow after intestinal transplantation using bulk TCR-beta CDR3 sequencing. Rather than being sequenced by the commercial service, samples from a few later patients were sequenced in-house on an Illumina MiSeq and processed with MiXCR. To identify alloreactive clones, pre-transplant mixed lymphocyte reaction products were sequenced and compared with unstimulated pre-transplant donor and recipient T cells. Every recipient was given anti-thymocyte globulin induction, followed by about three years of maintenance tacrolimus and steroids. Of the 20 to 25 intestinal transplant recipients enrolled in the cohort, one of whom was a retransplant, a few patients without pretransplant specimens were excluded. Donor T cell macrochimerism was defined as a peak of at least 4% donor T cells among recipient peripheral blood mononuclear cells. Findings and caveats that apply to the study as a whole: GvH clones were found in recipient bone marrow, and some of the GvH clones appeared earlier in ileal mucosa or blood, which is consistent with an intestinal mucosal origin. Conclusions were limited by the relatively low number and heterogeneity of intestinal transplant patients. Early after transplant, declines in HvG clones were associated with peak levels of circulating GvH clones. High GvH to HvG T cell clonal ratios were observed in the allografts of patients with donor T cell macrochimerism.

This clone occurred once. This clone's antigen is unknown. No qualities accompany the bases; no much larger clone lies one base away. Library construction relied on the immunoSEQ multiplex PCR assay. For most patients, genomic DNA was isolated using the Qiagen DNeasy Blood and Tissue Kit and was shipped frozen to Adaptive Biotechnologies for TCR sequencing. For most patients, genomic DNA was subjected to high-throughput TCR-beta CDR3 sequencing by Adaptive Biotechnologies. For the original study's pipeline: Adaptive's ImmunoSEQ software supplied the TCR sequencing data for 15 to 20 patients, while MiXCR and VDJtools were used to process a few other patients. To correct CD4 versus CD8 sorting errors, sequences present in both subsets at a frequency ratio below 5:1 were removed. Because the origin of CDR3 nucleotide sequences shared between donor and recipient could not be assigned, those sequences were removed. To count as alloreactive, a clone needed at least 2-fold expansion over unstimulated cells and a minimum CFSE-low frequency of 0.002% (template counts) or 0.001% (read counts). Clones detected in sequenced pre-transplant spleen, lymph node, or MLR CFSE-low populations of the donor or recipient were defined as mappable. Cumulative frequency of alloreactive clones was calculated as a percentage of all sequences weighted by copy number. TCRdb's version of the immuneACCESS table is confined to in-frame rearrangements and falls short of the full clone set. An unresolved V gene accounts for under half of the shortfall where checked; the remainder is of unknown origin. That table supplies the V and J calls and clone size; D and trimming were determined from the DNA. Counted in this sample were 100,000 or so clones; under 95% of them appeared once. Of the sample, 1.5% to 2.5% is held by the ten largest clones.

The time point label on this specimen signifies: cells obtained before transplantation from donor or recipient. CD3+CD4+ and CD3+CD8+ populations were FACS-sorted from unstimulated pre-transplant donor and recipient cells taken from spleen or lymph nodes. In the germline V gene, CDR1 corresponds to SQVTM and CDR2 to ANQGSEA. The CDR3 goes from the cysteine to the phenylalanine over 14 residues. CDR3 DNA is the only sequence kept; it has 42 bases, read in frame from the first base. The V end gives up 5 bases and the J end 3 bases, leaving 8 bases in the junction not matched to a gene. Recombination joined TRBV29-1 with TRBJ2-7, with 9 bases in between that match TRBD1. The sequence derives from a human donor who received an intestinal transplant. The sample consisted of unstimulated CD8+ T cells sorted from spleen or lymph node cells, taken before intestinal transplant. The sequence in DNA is TGCAGCGTTTCCGGGACAGGGACCATCTACGAGCAGTACTTC. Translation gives CSVSGTGTIYEQYF.